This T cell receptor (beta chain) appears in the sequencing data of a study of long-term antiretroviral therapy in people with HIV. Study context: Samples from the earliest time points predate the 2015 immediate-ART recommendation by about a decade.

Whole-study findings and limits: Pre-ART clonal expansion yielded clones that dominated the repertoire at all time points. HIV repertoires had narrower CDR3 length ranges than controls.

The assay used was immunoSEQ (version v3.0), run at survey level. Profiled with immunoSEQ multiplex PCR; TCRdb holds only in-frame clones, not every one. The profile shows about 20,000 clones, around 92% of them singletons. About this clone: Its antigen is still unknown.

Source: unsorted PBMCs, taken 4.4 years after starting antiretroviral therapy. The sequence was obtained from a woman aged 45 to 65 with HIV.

The CDR3 protein is CASTRSLAGMTNTGELFF. The CDR3 nucleotides read TGTGCCAGCACCCGGTCACTAGCGGGGATGACGAACACCGGGGAGCTGTTTTTT. The chain uses TRBV2 and TRBJ2-2, with 10 bases matching TRBD2. Germline CDR1 is SNHLY and CDR2 is FYNNEI. The CDR3 is 18 residues long. Trimming removed 7 bases from V and 0 bases from J; junction bases left unmatched: 11. The full variable domain, in which reference TRBV2 and TRBJ2-2 provide the parts outside the CDR3, is EPEVTQTPSHQVTQMGQEVILRCVPISNHLYFYWYRQILGQKVEFLVSFYNNEISEKSEIFDDQFSVERPDGSNFTLKIRSTKLEDSAMYFCASTRSLAGMTNTGELFFGEGSRLTVL.